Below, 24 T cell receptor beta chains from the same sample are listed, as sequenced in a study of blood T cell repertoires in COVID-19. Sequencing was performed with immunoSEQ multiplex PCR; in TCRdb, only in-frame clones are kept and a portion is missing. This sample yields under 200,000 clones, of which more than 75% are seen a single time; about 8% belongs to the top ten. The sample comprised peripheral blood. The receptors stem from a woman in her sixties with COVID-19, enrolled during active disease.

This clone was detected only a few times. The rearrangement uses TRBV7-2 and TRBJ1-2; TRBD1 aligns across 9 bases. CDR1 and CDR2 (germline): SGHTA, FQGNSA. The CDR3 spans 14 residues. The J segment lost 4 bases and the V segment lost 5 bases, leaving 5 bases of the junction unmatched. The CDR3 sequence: CASSAQGAVYGYTF. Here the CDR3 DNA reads TGTGCCAGCAGCGCACAGGGGGCGGTCTATGGCTACACCTTC.

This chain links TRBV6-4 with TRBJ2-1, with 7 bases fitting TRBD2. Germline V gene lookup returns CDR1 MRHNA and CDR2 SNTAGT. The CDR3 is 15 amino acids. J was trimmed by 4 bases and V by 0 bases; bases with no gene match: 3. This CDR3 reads CASSDSSGEYNEQFF. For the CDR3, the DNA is TGTGCCAGCAGTGACTCCAGCGGGGAATACAATGAGCAGTTCTTC.

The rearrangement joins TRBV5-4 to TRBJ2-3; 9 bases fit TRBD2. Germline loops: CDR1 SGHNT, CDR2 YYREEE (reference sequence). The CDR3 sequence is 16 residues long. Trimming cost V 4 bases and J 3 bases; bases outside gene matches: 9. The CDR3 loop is CASSTPSGKATDTQYF. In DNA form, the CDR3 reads TGTGCCAGCAGCACTCCTAGCGGGAAGGCGACAGATACGCAGTATTTT.

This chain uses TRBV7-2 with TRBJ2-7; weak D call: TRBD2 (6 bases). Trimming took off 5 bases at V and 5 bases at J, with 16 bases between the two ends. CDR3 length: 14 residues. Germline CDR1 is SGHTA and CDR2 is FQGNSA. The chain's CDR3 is CASSPQAGNNEQYF. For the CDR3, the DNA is TGTGCCAGCAGCCCCCAGGCGGGGAATAACGAGCAGTACTTC.

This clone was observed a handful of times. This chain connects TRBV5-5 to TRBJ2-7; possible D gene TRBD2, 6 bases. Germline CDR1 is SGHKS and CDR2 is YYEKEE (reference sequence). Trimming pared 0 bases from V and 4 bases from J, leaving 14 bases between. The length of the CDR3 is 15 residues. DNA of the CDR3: TGTGCCAGCAGCTTGGGTGGATCCGGGAGATACGAGCAGTACTTC. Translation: CASSLGGSGRYEQYF.

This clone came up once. In nucleotides, the CDR3 is TGTGCCAGCAGTTTATGGGGAGGGGTTAGCTCCTACGAGCAGTACGTC. Protein sequence: CASSLWGGVSSYEQYV. V usage is TRBV28 and J usage is TRBJ2-7; 7 positions agree with TRBD2. After removal of 0 bases from V and 0 bases from J, the junction contained 5 bases not matched to a gene. CDR1 and CDR2 (germline): MDHEN, SYDVKM. The CDR3 contains 16 residues.

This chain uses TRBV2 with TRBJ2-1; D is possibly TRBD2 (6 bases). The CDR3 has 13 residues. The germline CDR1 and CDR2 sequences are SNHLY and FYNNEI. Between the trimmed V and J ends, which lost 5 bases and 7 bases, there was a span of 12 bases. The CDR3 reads CASSQGLRNEQFF. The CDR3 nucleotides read TGTGCCAGCAGTCAGGGACTGAGGAATGAGCAGTTCTTC.

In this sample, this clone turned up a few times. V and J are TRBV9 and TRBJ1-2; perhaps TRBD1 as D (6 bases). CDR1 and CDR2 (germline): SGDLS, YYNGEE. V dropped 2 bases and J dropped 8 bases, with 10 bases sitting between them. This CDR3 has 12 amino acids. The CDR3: CASSVTGRGYTF. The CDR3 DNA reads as TGTGCCAGCAGCGTTACAGGGAGAGGCTACACCTTC. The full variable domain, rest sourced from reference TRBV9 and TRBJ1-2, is DSGVTQTPKHLITATGQRVTLRCSPRSGDLSVYWYQQSLDQGLQFLIQYYNGEERAKGNILERFSAQQFPDLHSELNLSSLELGDSALYFCASSVTGRGYTFGSGTRLTVV.

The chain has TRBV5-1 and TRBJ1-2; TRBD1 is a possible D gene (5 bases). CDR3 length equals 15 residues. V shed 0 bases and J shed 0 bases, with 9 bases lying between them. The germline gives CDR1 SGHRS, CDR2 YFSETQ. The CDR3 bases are TGCGCCAGCAGCTTGGAGGGGCACCCTAACTATGGCTACACCTTC. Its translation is CASSLEGHPNYGYTF.

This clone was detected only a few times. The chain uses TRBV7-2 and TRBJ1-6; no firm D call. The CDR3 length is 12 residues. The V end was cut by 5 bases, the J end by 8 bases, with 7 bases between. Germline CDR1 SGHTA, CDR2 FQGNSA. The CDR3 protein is CASSLVHSPLHF. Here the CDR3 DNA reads TGTGCCAGCAGCCTTGTCCATTCACCCCTCCACTTT.

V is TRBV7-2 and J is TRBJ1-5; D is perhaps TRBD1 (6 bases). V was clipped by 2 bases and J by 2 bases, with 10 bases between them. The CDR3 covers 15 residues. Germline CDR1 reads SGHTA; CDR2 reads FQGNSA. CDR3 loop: CASSLTGQGNQPQHF. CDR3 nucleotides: TGTGCCAGCAGCTTAACAGGGCAGGGCAATCAGCCCCAGCATTTT.

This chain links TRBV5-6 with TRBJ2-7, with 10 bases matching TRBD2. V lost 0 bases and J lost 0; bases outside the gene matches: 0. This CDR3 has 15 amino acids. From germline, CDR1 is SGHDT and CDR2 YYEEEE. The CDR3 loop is CASSLASGSSYEQYF. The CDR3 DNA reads TGTGCCAGCAGCTTGGCTAGCGGGAGCTCCTACGAGCAGTACTTC.

CDR3 protein: CASSARRLSGANVLTF. CDR3 in DNA: TGTGCCAGCAGTGCACGGAGGCTCTCTGGGGCCAACGTCCTGACTTTC. This rearrangement joins TRBV6-1 to TRBJ2-6, with D perhaps TRBD2 (5 bases). The CDR3 sequence is 16 residues long. Germline lookup yields CDR1 MNHNS and CDR2 SASEGT. V lost 4 bases to trimming and J lost 0 bases, with 10 bases between them.

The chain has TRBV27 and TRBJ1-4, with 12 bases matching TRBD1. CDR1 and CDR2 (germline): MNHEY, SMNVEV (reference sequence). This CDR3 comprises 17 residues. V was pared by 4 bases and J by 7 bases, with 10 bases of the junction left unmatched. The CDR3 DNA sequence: TGTGCCAGCAGTTCTGCGGGACAGGGGGCGCGGGGTGAAAAACTGTTTTTT. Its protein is CASSSAGQGARGEKLFF.

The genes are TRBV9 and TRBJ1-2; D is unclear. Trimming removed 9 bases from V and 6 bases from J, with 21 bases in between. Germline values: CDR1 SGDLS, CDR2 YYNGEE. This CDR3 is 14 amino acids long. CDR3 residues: CATGEGSRLDGYTF. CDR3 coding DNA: TGTGCCACGGGAGAGGGATCTCGGCTGGATGGCTACACCTTC. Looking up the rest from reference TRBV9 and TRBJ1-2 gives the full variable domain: DSGVTQTPKHLITATGQRVTLRCSPRSGDLSVYWYQQSLDQGLQFLIQYYNGEERAKGNILERFSAQQFPDLHSELNLSSLELGDSALYFCATGEGSRLDGYTFGSGTRLTVV.

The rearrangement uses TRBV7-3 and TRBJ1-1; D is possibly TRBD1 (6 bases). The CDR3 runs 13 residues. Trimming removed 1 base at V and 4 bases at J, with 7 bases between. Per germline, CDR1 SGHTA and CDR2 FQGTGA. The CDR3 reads CASSLRGPTEAFF. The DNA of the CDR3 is TGTGCCAGCAGCTTAAGGGGGCCCACTGAAGCTTTCTTT.

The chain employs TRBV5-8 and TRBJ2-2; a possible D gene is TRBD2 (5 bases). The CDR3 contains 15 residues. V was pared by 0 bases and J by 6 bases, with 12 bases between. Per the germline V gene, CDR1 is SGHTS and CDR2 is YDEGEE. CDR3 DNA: TGTGCCAGCAGCTTGGCAGTAGCGTCCCCCGGGGAGCTGTTTTTT. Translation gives CASSLAVASPGELFF.

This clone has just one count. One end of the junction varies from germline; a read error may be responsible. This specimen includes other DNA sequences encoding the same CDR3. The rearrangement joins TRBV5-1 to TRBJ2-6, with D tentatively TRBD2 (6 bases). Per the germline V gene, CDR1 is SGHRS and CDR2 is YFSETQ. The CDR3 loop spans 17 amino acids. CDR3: CASSLYGRDSGANVLTF. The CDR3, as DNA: TGCGCCAGCAGCTTGTACGGACGGGACTCTGGGGCTAACGTCCTGACTTTC.

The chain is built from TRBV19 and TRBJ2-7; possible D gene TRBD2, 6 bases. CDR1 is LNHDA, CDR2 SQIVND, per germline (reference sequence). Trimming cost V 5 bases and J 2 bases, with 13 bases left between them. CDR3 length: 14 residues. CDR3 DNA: TGTGCCAGTAGTCCCCGCGGAGGGCCCTACGAGCAGTACTTC. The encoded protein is CASSPRGGPYEQYF.

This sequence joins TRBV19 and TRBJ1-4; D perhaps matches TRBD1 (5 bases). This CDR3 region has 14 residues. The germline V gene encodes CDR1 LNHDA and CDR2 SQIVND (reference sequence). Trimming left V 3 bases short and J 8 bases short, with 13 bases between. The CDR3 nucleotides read TGTGCCAGTAGTATCGGGGGATACTACGAAAAACTGTTTTTT. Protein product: CASSIGGYYEKLFF.

CDR3 DNA: TGTGCCAGCAGGGTTAGCCCTGGATACGAGCAGTACGTC. As protein: CASRVSPGYEQYV. The V call is TRBV11-3, the J call TRBJ2-7, with D uncertain. The CDR3 is made up of 13 amino acids. Germline V gene data show CDR1 as SGHNT and CDR2 as YENEEA. The ends were cut back, 6 bases at V and 4 bases at J, with 13 bases in the middle.

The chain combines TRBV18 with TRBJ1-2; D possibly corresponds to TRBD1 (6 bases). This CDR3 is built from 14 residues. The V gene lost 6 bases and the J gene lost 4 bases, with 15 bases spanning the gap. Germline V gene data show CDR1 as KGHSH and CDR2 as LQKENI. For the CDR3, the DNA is TGTGCCAGCTCGCGGCAGGGGCCGACCTATGGCTACACCTTC. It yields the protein CASSRQGPTYGYTF.

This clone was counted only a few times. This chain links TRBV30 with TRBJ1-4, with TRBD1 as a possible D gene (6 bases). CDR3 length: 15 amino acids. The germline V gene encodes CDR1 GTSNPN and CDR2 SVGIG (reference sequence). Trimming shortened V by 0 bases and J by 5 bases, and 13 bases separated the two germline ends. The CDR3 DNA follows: TGTGCCTGGAGTGTTAAGGCAGGGGCAAATGAAAAACTGTTTTTT. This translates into CAWSVKAGANEKLFF.

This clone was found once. In nucleotides, the CDR3 is TGTGCCAGCAGCTTGGGGGATGGCAGGGGCGGAAACTATGGCTACACCTTC. Residues: CASSLGDGRGGNYGYTF. V is TRBV5-4 and J is TRBJ1-2; D perhaps matches TRBD1 (6 bases). Germline V CDR1 and CDR2: SGHNT, YYREEE (reference sequence). Trimming took off 0 bases at V and 2 bases at J, with 17 bases between the two ends. This CDR3 contains 17 residues. Looking up the rest from reference TRBV5-4 and TRBJ1-2 gives the full variable domain: ETGVTQSPTHLIKTRGQQVTLRCSSQSGHNTVSWYQQALGQGPQFIFQYYREEENGRGNFPPRFSGLQFPNYSSELNVNALELDDSALYLCASSLGDGRGGNYGYTFGSGTRLTVV.